This T cell receptor beta chain originates from a study of T cell responses to AZD1222 COVID-19 vaccine. This CDR3 is built from 12 residues. Looked up from germline, CDR1 is GTSNPN and CDR2 is SVGIG (reference sequence). Deletions cut 0 bases from V and 6 bases from J, with 6 bases between. Sequencing used immunoSEQ multiplex PCR; TCRdb keeps in-frame clones, though not all of them. The profile shows some 95,000 clones, 80% to 90% of them singletons. Sequencing was performed on peripheral blood, taken on day 0 of AZD1222 vaccination. The gene calls are TRBV30 and TRBJ2-4; D gene ambiguous. The origin of this receptor is an adult in good health. The CDR3 DNA reads TGTGCCTGGAGTGTGCACGGAAACATTCAGTACTTC. Amino acids: CAWSVHGNIQYF.